The sequence of this T cell receptor beta chain was determined in a study of blood T cells in healthy people across ages. Whole-study results and caveats: Calculation of diversity from one million T cells yielded estimates considered to be underestimates.

Deletions cut 7 bases from V and 9 bases from J, with 10 bases between. This CDR3 region has 11 residues. CDR1 and CDR2 (germline): MNHEY, SVGAGI. As for this clonotype: Its antigen is unidentified.

A minimum of 6 million PBMCs was isolated per sample. A second PCR of 7 to 11 cycles used a sample-barcoded 5' primer and a J-beta primer mix. TCRdb used MiXCR to reprocess the 5' RACE reads, holding one entry per CDR3 protein. This sample carries 1.5 million to 2 million distinct CDR3 sequences, around half of them seen once, and the ten largest clones take approximately 2.1%. This receptor was obtained from a woman aged 40-49 years in good health. The chain has TRBV6-5 and TRBJ2-1; TRBD1 is a possible D gene (5 bases). The material sequenced was blood. The CDR3 DNA is TGTGCCAGCACCAGAAGGGGTGAGCAGTTCTTC. This encodes CASTRRGEQFF.